This T cell receptor beta chain was retrieved from a study of cytomegalovirus exposure and HLA in healthy donors. It was with 60 Vbeta and 13 Jbeta primers that the PCR ran. Measured with immunoSEQ multiplex PCR; TCRdb has only the in-frame clones, and not every one. This sample carries approximately 220,000 clones, roughly 79% of them seen once, and the ten largest clones take less than 2%. V gave up 6 bases and J gave up 9 bases; unmatched junction bases: 10. The CDR3 spans 13 residues. Germline lookup yields CDR1 SNHLY and CDR2 FYNNEI. V usage is TRBV2 and J usage is TRBJ2-5; TRBD1 agrees at 7 bases. Sequencing was done on a sample of PBMCs. The sequence came from a male donor in good health and CMV-seronegative. The CDR3 here is CASSWDSQEAQYF. The CDR3 DNA sequence: TGTGCCAGCAGCTGGGACAGCCAAGAAGCCCAGTACTTC. Variable domain in full (rest from reference TRBV2 and TRBJ2-5): EPEVTQTPSHQVTQMGQEVILRCVPISNHLYFYWYRQILGQKVEFLVSFYNNEISEKSEIFDDQFSVERPDGSNFTLKIRSTKLEDSAMYFCASSWDSQEAQYFGPGTRLLVL.